Each of the 17 T cell receptor beta chains below was sequenced from the same sample in a study of T cells in Graves' hyperthyroidism and ophthalmopathy. Amplified TCR beta CDR3 regions derived from RNA transcripts. HTBI primers were the set used in a first-round RT-PCR of the TCR CDR3. TCRdb used MiXCR to reprocess the multiplex PCR reads, holding one entry per CDR3 protein. The data show roughly 840,000 distinct CDR3 sequences, about 38% seen once. Source material: blood. These receptors came from a man between 18 and 35 years old with Graves' hyperthyroidism.

Ten or more counts support this clonotype. The V gene is TRBV2, the J gene TRBJ1-1; D might be TRBD1 (5 bases). The CDR3 is made up of 14 amino acids. Germline V gene data show CDR1 as SNHLY and CDR2 as FYNNEI. The V end lost 4 bases, the J end lost 2 bases, and 11 bases lay between the germline ends. The CDR3: CASSGSGGNTEAFF. CDR3 coding DNA: TGTGCCAGCAGTGGGTCCGGGGGAAACACTGAAGCTTTCTTT. Drawing the rest from reference TRBV2 and TRBJ1-1, the complete variable domain is EPEVTQTPSHQVTQMGQEVILRCVPISNHLYFYWYRQILGQKVEFLVSFYNNEISEKSEIFDDQFSVERPDGSNFTLKIRSTKLEDSAMYFCASSGSGGNTEAFFGQGTRLTVV.

This clonotype was picked up a small number of times. The V call is TRBV10-3, the J call TRBJ1-2; D possibly corresponds to TRBD1 (6 bases). The CDR3 extends over 14 amino acids. The V end lost 10 bases, the J end lost 4 bases, and 19 bases lay between the germline ends. CDR1 ENHRY and CDR2 SYGVKD come from the germline V gene. CDR3 coding DNA: TGTGCCAGCTCACTTAACAGGGTCTTCTATGGCTACACCTTC. Translation: CASSLNRVFYGYTF.

The V gene is TRBV10-3, the J gene TRBJ2-7; 7 nucleotides match TRBD1. The germline CDR1 and CDR2 sequences are ENHRY and SYGVKD. The V gene end was trimmed by 4 bases and the J gene end by 0 bases; junction bases not matched to a gene: 3. CDR3 size: 14 residues. The CDR3 nucleotides are TGTGCCATCAGTGGAGGGGACAGCTCCTACGAGCAGTACTTC. Translating it yields CAISGGDSSYEQYF.

In this sample, this clonotype turned up many times. The rearrangement links TRBV14 to TRBJ1-6; TRBD1 aligns across 7 bases. CDR3 length: 15 residues. Germline loops: CDR1 SGHDN, CDR2 FVKESK. V shed 1 base and J 10 bases; nucleotides not matched to a gene: 7. The CDR3 loop is CASSQGARGESPLHF. Here the CDR3 DNA reads TGTGCCAGCAGCCAAGGAGCCAGGGGGGAATCACCCCTCCACTTT.

In regard to this clonotype: An end of the junction differs from the germline gene, which may be a read error. This chain connects TRBV10-3 to TRBJ2-7, with D perhaps matching TRBD2 (6 bases). Per germline, CDR1 ENHRY and CDR2 SYGVKD. The CDR3 totals 14 residues. CDR3 sequence: CASSQHGGSYEQYF. The DNA of the CDR3 is TGTGCCAGCAGTCAGCACGGGGGTTCCTACGAGCAGTACTTC.

This clonotype was counted many times. The rearrangement links TRBV12-3 or TRBV12-4 to TRBJ1-1; tentatively, D is TRBD1 (5 bases). With 6 bases removed from V and 3 bases from J, the gap between germline ends came to 11 bases. The CDR3 has 13 amino acids. The CDR3 DNA sequence: TGTGCCAGCAGCTTATTGGGGGACACTGAAGCTTTCTTT. Translating it yields CASSLLGDTEAFF.

The rearrangement uses TRBV7-9 and TRBJ2-7; D is ambiguous. V was cut by 4 bases and J by 4 bases, with 23 bases left in between. The CDR3 extends over 17 amino acids. From germline, CDR1 is SEHNR and CDR2 FQNEAQ (reference sequence). The DNA of the CDR3 is TGTGCCAGCAGCTCTCCCGGGCGCTACGGATCGAGGTACGAGCAGTACTTC. Amino acids: CASSSPGRYGSRYEQYF.

The chain recombines TRBV5-6 with TRBJ1-1; the D gene is possibly TRBD1 (5 bases). The CDR3 sequence is 14 residues long. The ends were cut back, 4 bases at V and 4 bases at J, with 14 bases in the middle. Germline loops: CDR1 SGHDT, CDR2 YYEEEE. The CDR3 loop reads CASSKDMFSTEAFF. In DNA form, the CDR3 reads TGTGCCAGCAGCAAGGACATGTTTAGCACTGAAGCTTTCTTT.

This clonotype was seen a handful of times. The V call is TRBV20-1, the J call TRBJ2-7, with D tentatively TRBD1 (6 bases). This CDR3 spans 13 amino acids. The germline gives CDR1 DFQATT, CDR2 SNEGSKA (reference sequence). Deletions cut 3 bases from V and 6 bases from J, with 15 bases between. The DNA for the CDR3 is TGCAGTGCTAGTTATCGGACAGAAGGCGAGCAGTACTTC. Protein product: CSASYRTEGEQYF.

The genes are TRBV9 and TRBJ2-2; D perhaps matches TRBD2 (5 bases). The CDR3 is made up of 19 amino acids. V was pared by 9 bases and J by 7 bases, with 34 bases between. Germline CDR1 reads SGDLS; CDR2 reads YYNGEE. CDR3 nucleotides: TGTGCCAAGCGAACGAGACGGAGGTCCCCCGGGGTCGTGCACGGGGAGCTGTTTTTT. It translates to CAKRTRRRSPGVVHGELFF.

In its sample, this clonotype was seen a few times. The rearrangement uses TRBV5-4 and TRBJ2-5, with D perhaps TRBD1 or TRBD2 (6 bases each). V dropped 4 bases and J dropped 1 base, with 14 bases sitting between them. Germline V gene data show CDR1 as SGHNT and CDR2 as YYREEE (reference sequence). The CDR3 runs to 15 residues. CDR3 in DNA: TGTGCCAGCAGCACAGGGACGGAGGGCCAAGAGACCCAGTACTTC. Amino acid sequence: CASSTGTEGQETQYF.

This clonotype was observed at least ten times. V is TRBV7-9 and J is TRBJ1-6; D unclear. Looked up from germline, CDR1 is SEHNR and CDR2 is FQNEAQ (reference sequence). The CDR3 length is 15 residues. V shed 0 bases and J shed 7 bases, with 10 bases lying between them. CDR3 sequence (DNA): TGTGCCAGCAGCTTAGCGGTTCGGGAGAATTCACCCCTCCACTTT. Translated: CASSLAVRENSPLHF.

This clonotype was detected only a few times. An end of the junction does not agree with germline; a read error may underlie this. This rearrangement joins TRBV7-9 to TRBJ1-5; tentative D call: TRBD1 (6 bases). Germline V lookup: CDR1 SEHNR, CDR2 FQNEAQ (reference sequence). This CDR3 has 13 residues. CDR3 nucleotide sequence: TGTGCCAGCAAGGGCGAGGACAGCCCCTGGCCCATTTTT. Its protein is CASKGEDSPWPIF.

This clonotype has at least ten counts. The chain joins TRBV7-9 to TRBJ1-1; D gene ambiguous. This CDR3 comprises 13 residues. Germline CDR1 SEHNR, CDR2 FQNEAQ (reference sequence). V lost 3 bases to trimming and J lost 10 bases, with 15 bases between them. CDR3 in amino acids: CASSFEGGLVAFF. The CDR3 nucleotides read TGTGCCAGCAGCTTTGAGGGAGGACTGGTAGCTTTCTTT.

The rearrangement links TRBV15 to TRBJ2-7; possible D gene TRBD1, 5 bases. This CDR3 is built from 16 residues. Germline-derived CDR1 and CDR2 are LNHNV and YYDKDF (reference sequence). V shed 0 bases and J shed 1 base, with 13 bases lying between them. CDR3: CATSRDRTRPSYEQYF. CDR3 DNA sequence: TGTGCCACCAGCAGAGATCGGACACGGCCGTCCTACGAGCAGTACTTC.

The V gene is TRBV29-1, the J gene TRBJ1-1; 7 bases are a match to TRBD1. The CDR3 runs 15 residues. With 6 bases clipped from V and 3 bases from J, the junction kept 13 bases outside the gene matches. Germline CDR1 SQVTM, CDR2 ANQGSEA. This CDR3 is CSVGWDSEVDTEAFF. CDR3 sequence (DNA): TGCAGCGTGGGGTGGGACAGCGAGGTGGACACTGAAGCTTTCTTT.

This clonotype has just a few counts. This chain connects TRBV5-1 to TRBJ1-2; TRBD1 is a possible D gene (5 bases). Trimming shortened V by 3 bases and J by 4 bases, and 19 bases separated the two germline ends. This CDR3 has 16 amino acids. Germline CDR1 reads SGHRS; CDR2 reads YFSETQ. The CDR3 nucleotides are TGCGCCAGCAGCTACGGGACGGACACCCGAGGCTATGGCTACACCTTC. Protein sequence: CASSYGTDTRGYGYTF.